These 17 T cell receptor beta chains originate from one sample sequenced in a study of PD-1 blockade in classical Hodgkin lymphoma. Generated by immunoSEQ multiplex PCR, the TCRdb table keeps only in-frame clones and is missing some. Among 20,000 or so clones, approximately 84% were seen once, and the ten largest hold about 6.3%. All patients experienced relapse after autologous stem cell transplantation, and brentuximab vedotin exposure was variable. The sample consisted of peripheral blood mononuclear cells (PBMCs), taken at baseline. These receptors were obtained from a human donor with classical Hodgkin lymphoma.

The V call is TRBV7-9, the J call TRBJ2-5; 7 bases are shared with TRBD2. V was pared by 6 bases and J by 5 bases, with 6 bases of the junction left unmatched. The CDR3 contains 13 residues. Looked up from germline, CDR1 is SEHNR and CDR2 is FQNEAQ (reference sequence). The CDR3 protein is CASSRGVGETQYF. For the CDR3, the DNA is TGTGCCAGCAGTCGGGGGGTAGGGGAGACCCAGTACTTC.

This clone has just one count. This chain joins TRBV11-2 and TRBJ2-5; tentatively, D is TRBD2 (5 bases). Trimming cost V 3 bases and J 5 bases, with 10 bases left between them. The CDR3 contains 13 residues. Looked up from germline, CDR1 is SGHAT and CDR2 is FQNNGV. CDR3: CASSLRARETQYF. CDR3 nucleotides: TGTGCCAGCAGCTTGAGGGCAAGGGAGACCCAGTACTTC.

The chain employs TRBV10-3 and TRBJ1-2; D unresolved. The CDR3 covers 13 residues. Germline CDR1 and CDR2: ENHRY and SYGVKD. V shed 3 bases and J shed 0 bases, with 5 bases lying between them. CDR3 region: CAISEGANYGYTF. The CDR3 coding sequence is TGTGCCATCAGTGAAGGCGCTAACTATGGCTACACCTTC.

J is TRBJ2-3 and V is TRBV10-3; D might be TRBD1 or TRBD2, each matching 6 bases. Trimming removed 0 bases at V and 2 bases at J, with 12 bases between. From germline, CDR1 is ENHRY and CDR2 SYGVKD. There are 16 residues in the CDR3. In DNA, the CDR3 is TGTGCCATCAGTGAGTCGACCTCGGGGGCCACAGATACGCAGTATTTT. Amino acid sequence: CAISESTSGATDTQYF.

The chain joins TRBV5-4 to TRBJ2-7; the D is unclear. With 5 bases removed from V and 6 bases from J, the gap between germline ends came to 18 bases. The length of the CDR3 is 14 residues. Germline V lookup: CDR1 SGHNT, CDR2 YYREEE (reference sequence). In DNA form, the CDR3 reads TGTGCCAGCAGTGCCGGGTCAATCGAGGCCGAGCAGTACTTC. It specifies CASSAGSIEAEQYF.

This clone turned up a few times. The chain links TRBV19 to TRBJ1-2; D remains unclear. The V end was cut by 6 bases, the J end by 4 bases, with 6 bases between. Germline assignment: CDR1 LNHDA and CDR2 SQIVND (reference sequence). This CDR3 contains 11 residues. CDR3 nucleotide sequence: TGTGCCAGTAGGAACAGCTATGGCTACACCTTC. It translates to CASRNSYGYTF.

The CDR3 loop reads CASSDQLNTEAFF. DNA of the CDR3: TGTGCCAGCAGTGATCAGTTGAACACTGAAGCTTTCTTT. The chain uses TRBV6-4 and TRBJ1-1; D uncertain. Germline values: CDR1 MRHNA, CDR2 SNTAGT. V was pared by 3 bases and J by 0 bases, with 5 bases between. This CDR3 region has 13 residues.

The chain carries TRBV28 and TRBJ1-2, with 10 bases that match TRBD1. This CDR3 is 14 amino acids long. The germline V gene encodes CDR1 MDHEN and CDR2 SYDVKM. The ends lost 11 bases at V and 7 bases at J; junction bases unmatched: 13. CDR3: CAGATGGAIAGYTF. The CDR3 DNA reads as TGTGCCGGGGCGACAGGGGGCGCGATCGCTGGCTACACCTTC.

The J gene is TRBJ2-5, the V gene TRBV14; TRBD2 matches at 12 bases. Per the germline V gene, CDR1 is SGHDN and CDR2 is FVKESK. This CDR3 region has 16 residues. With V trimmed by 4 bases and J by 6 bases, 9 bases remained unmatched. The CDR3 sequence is CASSRRTSGGLKTQYF. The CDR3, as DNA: TGTGCCAGCAGCCGCCGCACTAGCGGGGGGCTGAAGACCCAGTACTTC.

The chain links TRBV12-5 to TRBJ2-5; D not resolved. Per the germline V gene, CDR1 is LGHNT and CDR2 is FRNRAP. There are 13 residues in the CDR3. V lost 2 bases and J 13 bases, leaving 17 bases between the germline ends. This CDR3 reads CASGLLISGASYF. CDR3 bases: TGTGCTAGTGGTTTGCTAATTTCCGGAGCGTCGTACTTC.

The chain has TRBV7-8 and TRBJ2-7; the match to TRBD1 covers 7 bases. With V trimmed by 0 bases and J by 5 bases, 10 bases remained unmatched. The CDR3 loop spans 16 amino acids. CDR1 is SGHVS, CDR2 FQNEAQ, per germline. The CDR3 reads CASSLAWDSPSDEQYF. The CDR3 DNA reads TGTGCCAGCAGCTTAGCTTGGGACAGCCCATCAGACGAGCAGTACTTC.

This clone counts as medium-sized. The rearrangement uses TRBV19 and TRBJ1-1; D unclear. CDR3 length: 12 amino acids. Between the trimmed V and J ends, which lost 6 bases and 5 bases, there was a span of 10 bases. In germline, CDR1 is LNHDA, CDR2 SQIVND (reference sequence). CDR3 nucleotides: TGTGCCAGTAGCCCCGCGGGAACTGAAGCTTTCTTT. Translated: CASSPAGTEAFF.

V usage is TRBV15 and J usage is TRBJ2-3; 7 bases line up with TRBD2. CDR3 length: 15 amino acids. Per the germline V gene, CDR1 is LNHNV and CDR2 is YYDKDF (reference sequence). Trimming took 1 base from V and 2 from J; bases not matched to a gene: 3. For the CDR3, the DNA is TGTGCCACCAGCAGAGGGGGGGGTTACACAGATACGCAGTATTTT. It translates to CATSRGGGYTDTQYF.

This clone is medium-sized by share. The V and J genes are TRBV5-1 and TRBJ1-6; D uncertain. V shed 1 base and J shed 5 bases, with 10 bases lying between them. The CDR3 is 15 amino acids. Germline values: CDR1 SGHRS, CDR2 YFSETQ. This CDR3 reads CASSLTSRNNSPLHF. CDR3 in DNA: TGCGCCAGCAGCTTGACCAGCCGAAATAATTCACCCCTCCACTTT.

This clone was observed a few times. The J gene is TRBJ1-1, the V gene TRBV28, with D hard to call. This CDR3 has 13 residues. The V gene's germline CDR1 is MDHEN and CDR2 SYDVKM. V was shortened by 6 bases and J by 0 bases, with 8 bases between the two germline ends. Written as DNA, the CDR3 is TGTGCCAGCAGCAGAGGGTTGAACACTGAAGCTTTCTTT. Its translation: CASSRGLNTEAFF. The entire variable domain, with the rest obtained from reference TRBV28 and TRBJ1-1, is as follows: DVKVTQSSRYLVKRTGEKVFLECVQDMDHENMFWYRQDPGLGLRLIYFSYDVKMKEKGDIPEGYSVSREKKERFSLILESASTNQTSMYLCASSRGLNTEAFFGQGTRLTVV.

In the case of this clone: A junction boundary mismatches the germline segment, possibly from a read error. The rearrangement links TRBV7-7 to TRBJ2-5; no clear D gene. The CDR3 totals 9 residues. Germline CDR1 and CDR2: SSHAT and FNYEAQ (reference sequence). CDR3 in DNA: TGTGCCAGCAGCAGCCGGAGAGACTTC. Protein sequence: CASSSRRDF.

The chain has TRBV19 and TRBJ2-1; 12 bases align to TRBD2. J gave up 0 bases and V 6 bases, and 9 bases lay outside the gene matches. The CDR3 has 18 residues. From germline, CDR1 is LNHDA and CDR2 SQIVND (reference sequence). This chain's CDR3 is CASSRGLAGLVSYNEQFF. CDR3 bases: TGTGCCAGTAGCCGAGGACTAGCGGGGCTCGTCTCCTACAATGAGCAGTTCTTC.